This paragraph reports one T cell receptor beta chain. What it binds is not known. Over chemoradiotherapy, repertoires were sampled more than once. This sample is part of a study of chemoradiotherapy in HPV16-positive cancers. Study-wide results and caveats: In HPV16-positive patients, HPV-responsive T-cell expansion tracked better recurrence-free survival.

Using immunoSEQ multiplex PCR, the repertoire was profiled, and TCRdb retains in-frame clones only, with some absent. The data hold approximately 34,000 clones, with roughly nine tenths observed a single time. Source: blood, taken from a patient who underwent chemoradiotherapy. The sequence was obtained from a human donor with HPV-associated anogenital cancer.

The CDR3 spells CASSEYRGLNTEAFF. In nucleotides, the CDR3 is TGCGCCAGCAGTGAGTATCGGGGGCTGAACACTGAAGCTTTCTTT. The chain has TRBV10-1 and TRBJ1-1; perhaps TRBD1 as D (6 bases). V lost 1 base and J 0 bases, leaving 9 bases between the germline ends. The CDR3 is 15 residues long. The germline V gene has CDR1 WNHNN and CDR2 SYGVQD (reference sequence).